The entry below describes one T cell receptor beta chain. Its cognate antigen is unknown. V dropped 4 bases and J dropped 4 bases, with 19 bases sitting between them. Germline loops: CDR1 SGHRS, CDR2 YFSETQ. There are 16 residues in the CDR3. These data belong to a study of cytomegalovirus exposure and HLA in healthy donors. Study-wide points: TCR beta chains numbering more than 150 were designated cytomegalovirus-associated. Analysis performed later found more than 15,000 TCR beta sequences associated with HLA alleles at 0.05 false discovery rate. Presence/absence analysis assumed near-uniform sequencing depth across donors.

The PCR had 60 Vbeta and 13 Jbeta primers. Only in-frame clones appear in the TCRdb table, and some are missing; sequencing was by immunoSEQ multiplex PCR. Its table records some 96,000 clones. The rearrangement links TRBV5-1 to TRBJ2-3; D unclear. Sample: PBMCs. This TCR derives from a woman in her 30s in good health and CMV-seronegative. CDR3 sequence reads: CASSPPPPTAADTQYF. The CDR3 nucleotides read TGCGCCAGCAGCCCCCCACCCCCGACTGCTGCAGATACGCAGTATTTT.